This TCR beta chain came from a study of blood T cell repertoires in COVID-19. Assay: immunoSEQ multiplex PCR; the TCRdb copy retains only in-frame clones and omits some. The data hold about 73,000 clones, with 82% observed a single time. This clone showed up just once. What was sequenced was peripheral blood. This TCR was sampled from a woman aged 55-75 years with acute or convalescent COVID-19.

The CDR3 spells CASSGGVLAEGRLYF. DNA of the CDR3: TGTGCCAGCAGCGGCGGGGTACTAGCGGAGGGCCGATTATACTTC. The chain has TRBV9 and TRBJ2-7, with 8 positions matching TRBD2. The CDR3 loop spans 15 amino acids. The V segment lost 3 bases and the J segment 13 bases; nucleotides outside the gene matches: 18. CDR1 and CDR2 from the germline V gene are SGDLS and YYNGEE.